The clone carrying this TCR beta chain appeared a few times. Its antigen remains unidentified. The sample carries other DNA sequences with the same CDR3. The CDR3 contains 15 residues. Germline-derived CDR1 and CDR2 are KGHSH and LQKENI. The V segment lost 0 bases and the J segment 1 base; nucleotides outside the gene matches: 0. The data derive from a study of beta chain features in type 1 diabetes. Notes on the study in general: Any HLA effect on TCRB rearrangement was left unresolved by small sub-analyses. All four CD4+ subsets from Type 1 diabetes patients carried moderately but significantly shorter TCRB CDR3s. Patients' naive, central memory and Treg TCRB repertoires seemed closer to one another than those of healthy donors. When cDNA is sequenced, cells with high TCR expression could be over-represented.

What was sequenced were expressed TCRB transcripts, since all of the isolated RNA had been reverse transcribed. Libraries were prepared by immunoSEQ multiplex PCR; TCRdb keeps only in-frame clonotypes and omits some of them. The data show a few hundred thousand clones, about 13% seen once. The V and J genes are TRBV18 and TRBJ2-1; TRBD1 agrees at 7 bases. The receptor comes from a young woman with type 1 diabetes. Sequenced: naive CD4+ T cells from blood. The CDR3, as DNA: TGTGCCAGCTCACCACCGGGACAGTCCTACAATGAGCAGTTCTTC. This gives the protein CASSPPGQSYNEQFF.